This T cell receptor beta chain was sequenced during a study of early T cells in non-severe SARS-CoV-2 infection. TCRdb independently ran MiXCR on the 5' RACE reads; one entry per CDR3 protein. The data hold about 52,000 distinct CDR3 sequences, with roughly 12% observed a single time. This clonotype was found a few times. What was sequenced was whole blood. The sequence came from an adult who was a healthcare worker with PCR-confirmed SARS-CoV-2 infection or an uninfected control (not recorded which).

The CDR3 loop reads CSARDTLGTSSYNEQFF. CDR3 nucleotide sequence: TGCAGTGCTAGAGACACCCTCGGGACTAGCTCCTACAATGAGCAGTTCTTC. V is TRBV20-1 and J is TRBJ2-1; 8 nucleotides agree with TRBD2. The germline gives CDR1 DFQATT, CDR2 SNEGSKA (reference sequence). J was trimmed by 0 bases and V by 0 bases; bases with no gene match: 7. CDR3 length: 17 residues.